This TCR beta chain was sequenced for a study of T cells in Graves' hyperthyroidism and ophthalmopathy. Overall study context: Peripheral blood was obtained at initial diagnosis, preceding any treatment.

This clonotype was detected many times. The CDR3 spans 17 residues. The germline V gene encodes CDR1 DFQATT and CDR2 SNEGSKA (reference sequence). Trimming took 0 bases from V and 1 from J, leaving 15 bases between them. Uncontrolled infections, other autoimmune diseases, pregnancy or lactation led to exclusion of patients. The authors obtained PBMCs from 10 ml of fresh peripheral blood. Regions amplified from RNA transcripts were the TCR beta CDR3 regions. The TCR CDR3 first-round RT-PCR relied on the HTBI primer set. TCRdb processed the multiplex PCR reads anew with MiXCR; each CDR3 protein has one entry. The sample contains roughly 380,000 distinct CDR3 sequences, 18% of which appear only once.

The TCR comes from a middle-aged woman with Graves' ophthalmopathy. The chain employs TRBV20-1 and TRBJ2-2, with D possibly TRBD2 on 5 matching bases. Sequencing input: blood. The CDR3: CSAREASSNRNTGELFF. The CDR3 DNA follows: TGCAGTGCTAGAGAGGCATCTAGCAATCGGAACACCGGGGAGCTGTTTTTT.